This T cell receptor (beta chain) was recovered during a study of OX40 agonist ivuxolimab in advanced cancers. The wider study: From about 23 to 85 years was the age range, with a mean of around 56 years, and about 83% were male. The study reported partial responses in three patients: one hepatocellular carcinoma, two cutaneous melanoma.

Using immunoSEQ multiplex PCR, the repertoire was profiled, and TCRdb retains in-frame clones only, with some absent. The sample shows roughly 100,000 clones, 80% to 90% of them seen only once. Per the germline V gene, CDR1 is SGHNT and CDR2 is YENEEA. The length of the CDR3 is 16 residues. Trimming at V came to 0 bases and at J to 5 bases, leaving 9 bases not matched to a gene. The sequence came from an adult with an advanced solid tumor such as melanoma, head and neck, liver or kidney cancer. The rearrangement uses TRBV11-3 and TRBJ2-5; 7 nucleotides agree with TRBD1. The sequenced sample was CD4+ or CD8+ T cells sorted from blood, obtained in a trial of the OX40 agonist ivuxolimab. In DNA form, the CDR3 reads TGTGCCAGCAGCTTAGAGCGGACAGGAATTTGGGAGACCCAGTACTTC. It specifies CASSLERTGIWETQYF.